This T cell receptor (beta chain) was sequenced for a study of T cell responses to AZD1222 COVID-19 vaccine (dated by TCRdb to about 2021). Regarding the complete study: AZD1222 recipients with second doses at about 4 weeks or about 12 weeks were pooled, because spike-specific TCR depth and breadth did not differ between schedules. Trial participants were enrolled by age into subgroups of 18-55, 56-69 and 70-plus years, and roughly 150, 30 and 60 TCR-sequenced participants, respectively, were included in these subgroups. TCR sequencing was performed for about 240 trial participants, of whom some 200 were given two doses of AZD1222 and roughly 25 were given two doses of MenACWY control vaccine. Findings and caveats that apply to the study as a whole: Reportedly, almost half of the unique spike-specific TCRs recognized epitopes lying outside the regions that are mutated in the B.1.351 and B.1.1.7 variants. Because no day 14 peak-response samples were available, repertoires were characterized only after the peak T cell response. CD4 TCRs associated with the vaccine covered the entire spike protein, and the dominant responses were in regions 160-218 and 743-854. Participants were mostly white British and included more females than males, and it was suggested by the authors that clonal diversity may have been underestimated. A significant rise in spike-specific TCR breadth and depth was observed after two AZD1222 doses relative to day 0 and relative to MenACWY recipients. Conclusions about previously exposed vaccinees are limited because only six or seven AZD1222 recipients were SARS-CoV-2 seropositive at baseline. In the small 56-69-year group, the increase in depth fell short of significance, most likely because of low power.

The time point label corresponds to: baseline before first vaccination. Samples from vaccinated people were obtained from the UK trials COV001 and COV002, which included a single-blind randomized controlled phase 2/3 trial of AZD1222 (ChAdOx1 nCoV-19) in healthy adults. Trial participant PBMC samples were collected at day 0 and day 28 after the second dose for TCRbeta chain sequencing. Remarks on this clone: Its binding antigen is unknown. The sample holds no much larger clone one base away, and base qualities are not on file.

The CDR3 regions of human TCRbeta chains were analyzed by immunosequencing. The original methods were these. Repertoire TCRs were matched against a reference library of SARS-CoV-2-specific TCRs generated with the MIRA antigen-specificity platform. Breadth meant the fraction of unique TCRs that were SARS-CoV-2-associated, whereas depth meant the fraction of total T cells that were SARS-CoV-2-associated. Each spike-specific TCR was assigned to its reactive spike region and to a CD4 or CD8 class using the MIRA data. Log10-transformed breadth and depth values were compared by one-way ANOVA with Sidak's multiple comparisons tests. TCRdb provides this immuneACCESS table in a form limited to in-frame rearrangements. Some clones are lacking; in checked studies, under half of them reflect an unresolved V gene, and why the rest are absent is not known. For V, J and clone size, that table is used; D and trimming come from the DNA. The sample table contains some 140,000 clones; only one count was recorded for 80% to 90% of them. 1.9% of the sample is held by the ten biggest clonotypes.

Inclusive of the bounding cysteine and phenylalanine, the CDR3 is 13 residues long. The DNA shown is the 39-base CDR3, in frame from base 1. V lost 1 base and J lost 7 bases; the stretch between them is 10 bases long. Reading the germline V gene (reference sequence) gives CDR1 MNHEY and CDR2 SMNVEV. The receptor's source is an adult in good health. This specimen consisted of peripheral blood, obtained on day 0 of AZD1222 vaccination. The chain was built from TRBV27 and TRBJ1-1; there is no confident call for the D gene. The CDR3 sequence is CASSLLFRREAFF. The DNA sequence reads TGTGCCAGCAGTTTATTGTTTCGCCGTGAAGCTTTCTTT.